This T cell receptor beta chain was sequenced in a study of CD8 T cells in Susac syndrome. The length of the CDR3 is 14 residues. V lost 4 bases and J lost 0, with 12 bases in between. Germline V gives CDR1 GTSNPN, CDR2 SVGIG (reference sequence). The RNA, roughly 0.45 to 1 ug, was put through reverse transcription using random hexamers. Each CDR3 protein is one row after TCRdb ran MiXCR on the immunoSEQ multiplex PCR reads. The sample includes about 160,000 distinct CDR3 sequences, about 90% of them seen just once. This receptor was obtained from a human donor in good health. This chain links TRBV30 with TRBJ1-1, with D uncertain. The specimen sequenced was CD4+ T cells from PBMCs. The CDR3 region has the DNA TGTGCCTGGAATAGGGCCCTATTGAACACTGAAGCTTTCTTT. Protein: CAWNRALLNTEAFF.